The 8 T cell receptor beta chains below were found in one sample sequenced in a study of blood T cell repertoires in COVID-19 (dated by TCRdb to 2020 to 2021). The library relied on the immunoSEQ multiplex PCR assay. The immuneACCESS repertoire file appears here via TCRdb, limited to in-frame rearrangements. These files lack a portion of the clones; in checked studies, under half of the deficit traces to unresolved V genes, and the cause of the others is not known. The sample table shows about 59,000 clones, and less than 85% are seen once. Of the sample, about 14% falls within the top ten clones. What was sequenced was peripheral blood. These receptors were taken from a woman between 65 and 79 years old with acute or convalescent COVID-19.

The chain links TRBV12-3 or TRBV12-4 to TRBJ2-1; D possibly corresponds to TRBD1 (6 bases). The CDR3 has 12 amino acids. The V end lost 8 bases, the J end lost 7 bases, and 12 bases lay between the germline ends. The CDR3 coding sequence is TGTGCCAGCCGAACTACAGGGAATGAGCAGTTCTTC. Translation gives CASRTTGNEQFF.

In this sample, this clone turned up a few times. CDR3 region: CASSLTGRGQPQHF. CDR3 bases: TGTGCCAGCAGTTTGACAGGAAGGGGTCAGCCCCAGCATTTT. The V and J genes are TRBV6-5 and TRBJ1-5, with D perhaps matching TRBD1 (6 bases). V gave up 4 bases and J gave up 6 bases, with 13 bases separating them. Germline CDR1 reads MNHEY; CDR2 reads SVGAGI. The CDR3 runs to 14 residues.

The J gene is TRBJ2-2, the V gene TRBV6-5; TRBD2 matches at 7 bases. The V segment lost 8 bases and the J segment 4 bases; nucleotides outside the gene matches: 10. This CDR3 is 15 amino acids long. Germline CDR1 MNHEY, CDR2 SVGAGI. The CDR3: CASFQYGGITGELFF. The CDR3 DNA reads as TGTGCCAGCTTCCAATACGGGGGGATCACCGGGGAGCTGTTTTTT.

This sequence joins TRBV2 and TRBJ2-2, with 7 nucleotides matching TRBD2. The ends lost 7 bases at V and 2 bases at J; junction bases unmatched: 10. The germline V gene encodes CDR1 SNHLY and CDR2 FYNNEI. The CDR3 spans 16 residues. CDR3 nucleotides: TGTGCCAGCACCGAAGTTAGCGGGCCAAACACCGGGGAGCTGTTTTTT. Encoded protein: CASTEVSGPNTGELFF.

The chain employs TRBV13 and TRBJ1-2; D remains unclear. CDR1 PRHDT and CDR2 FYEKMQ come from the germline V gene (reference sequence). The CDR3 is 13 residues long. Trimming cost V 5 bases and J 3 bases, with 10 bases left between them. CDR3 DNA sequence: TGTGCCAGCAGCCAAGACGGGGACTATGGCTACACCTTC. The encoded protein is CASSQDGDYGYTF.

The chain couples TRBV24-1 to TRBJ1-1; D is perhaps TRBD1 (6 bases). V was pared by 9 bases and J by 8 bases, with 12 bases between. Germline V gene sequence: CDR1 KGHDR, CDR2 SFDVKD. This CDR3 spans 11 amino acids. In DNA, the CDR3 is TGTGCCACCGTCTGGGGACAAGAAGCTTTCTTT. Encoded protein: CATVWGQEAFF.

The chain links TRBV7-9 to TRBJ2-7; TRBD1 matches 11 bases. The CDR3 extends over 14 amino acids. Germline CDR1 reads SEHNR; CDR2 reads FQNEAQ (reference sequence). The ends lost 5 bases at V and 3 bases at J; junction bases unmatched: 3. The DNA for the CDR3 is TGTGCCAGCAGCCCGGGACAGGGGGGCTACGAGCAGTACTTC. Translated: CASSPGQGGYEQYF.

There are a few counts of this clone. This chain connects TRBV5-1 to TRBJ1-6; weak D call: TRBD1 (6 bases). V was cut by 4 bases and J by 6 bases, with 8 bases left in between. This CDR3 region has 13 residues. Germline V gene sequence: CDR1 SGHRS, CDR2 YFSETQ. The CDR3 spells CASSVDSNSPLHF. The CDR3 bases are TGCGCCAGCAGCGTGGACAGTAATTCACCCCTCCACTTT. The full variable domain, in which reference TRBV5-1 and TRBJ1-6 provide the parts outside the CDR3, is KAGVTQTPRYLIKTRGQQVTLSCSPISGHRSVSWYQQTPGQGLQFLFEYFSETQRNKGNFPGRFSGRQFSNSRSEMNVSTLELGDSALYLCASSVDSNSPLHFGNGTRLTVT.